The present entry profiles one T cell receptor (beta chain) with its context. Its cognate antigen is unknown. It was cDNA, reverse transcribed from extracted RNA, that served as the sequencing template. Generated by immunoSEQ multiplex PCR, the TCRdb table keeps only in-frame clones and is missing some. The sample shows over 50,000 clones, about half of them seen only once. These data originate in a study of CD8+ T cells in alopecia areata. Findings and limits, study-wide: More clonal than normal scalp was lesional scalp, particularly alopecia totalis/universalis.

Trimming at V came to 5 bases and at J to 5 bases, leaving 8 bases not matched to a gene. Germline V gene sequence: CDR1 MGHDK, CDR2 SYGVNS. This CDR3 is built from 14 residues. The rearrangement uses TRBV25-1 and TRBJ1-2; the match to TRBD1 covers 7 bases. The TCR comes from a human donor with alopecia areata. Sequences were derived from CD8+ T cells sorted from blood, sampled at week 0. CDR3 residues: CASSSRTGRYGYTF. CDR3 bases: TGTGCCAGCAGTTCCCGGACAGGAAGATATGGCTACACCTTC.